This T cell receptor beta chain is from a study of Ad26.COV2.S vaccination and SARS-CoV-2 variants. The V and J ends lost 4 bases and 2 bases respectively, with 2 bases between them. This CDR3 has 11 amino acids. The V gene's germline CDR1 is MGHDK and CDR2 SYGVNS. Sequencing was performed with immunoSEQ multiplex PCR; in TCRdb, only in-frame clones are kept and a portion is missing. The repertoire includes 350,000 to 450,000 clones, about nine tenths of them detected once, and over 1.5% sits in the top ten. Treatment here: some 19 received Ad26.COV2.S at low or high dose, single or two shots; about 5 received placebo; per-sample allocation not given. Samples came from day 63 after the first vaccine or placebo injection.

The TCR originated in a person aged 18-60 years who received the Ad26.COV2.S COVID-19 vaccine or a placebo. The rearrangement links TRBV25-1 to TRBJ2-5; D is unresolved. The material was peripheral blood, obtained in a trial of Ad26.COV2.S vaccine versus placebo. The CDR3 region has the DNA TGTGCCAGCAGTGTACAAGAGACCCAGTACTTC. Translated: CASSVQETQYF.